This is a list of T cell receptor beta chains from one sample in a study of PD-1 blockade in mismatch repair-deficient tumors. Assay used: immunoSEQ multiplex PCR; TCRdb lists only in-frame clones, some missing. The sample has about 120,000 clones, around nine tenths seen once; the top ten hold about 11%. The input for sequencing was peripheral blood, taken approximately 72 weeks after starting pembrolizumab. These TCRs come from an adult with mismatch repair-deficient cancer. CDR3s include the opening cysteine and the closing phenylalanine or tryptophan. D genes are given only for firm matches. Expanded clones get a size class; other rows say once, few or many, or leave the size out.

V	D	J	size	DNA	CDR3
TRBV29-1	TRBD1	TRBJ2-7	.	TGCAGCGTTGAAAGTGGGGACAGAGCCTCCTACGAGCAGTACTTC	CSVESGDRASYEQYF
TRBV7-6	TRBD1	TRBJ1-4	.	TGTGCCAGCAGCAGACAGGGTGGGGAAAAACTGTTTTTT	CASSRQGGEKLFF
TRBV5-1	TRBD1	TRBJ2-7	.	TGCGCCAGTACCGGGACAGAGAGCTACGAGCAGTACTTC	CASTGTESYEQYF
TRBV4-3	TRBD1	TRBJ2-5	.	TGCGCCAGCAGCCAAGATCGAGGGGGCGTTTCTCGGGAGACCCAGTACTTC	CASSQDRGGVSRETQYF
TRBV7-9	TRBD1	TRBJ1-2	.	TGTGCCAGCAGCCCGCTACAGGGGGCCAACTATGGCTACACCTTC	CASSPLQGANYGYTF
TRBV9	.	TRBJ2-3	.	TGTGCCAGCAGCGTAGCGGGGGCTAGCACAGATACGCAGTATTTT	CASSVAGASTDTQYF
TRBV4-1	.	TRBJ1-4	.	TGCGCCAGCAGCCAAGTCAGGGACGAAAAACTGTTTTTT	CASSQVRDEKLFF
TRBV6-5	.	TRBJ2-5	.	TGTGCCAGCAGCTTCGGGGGACGGGGGACCCAGTACTTC	CASSFGGRGTQYF
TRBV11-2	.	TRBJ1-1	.	TGTGCCAGCAGGGGACTTCCCACTGAAGCTTTCTTT	CASRGLPTEAFF
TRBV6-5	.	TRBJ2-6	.	TGTGCCAGCAGTTCCCAGGTCGCTGGGGCCAACGTCCTGACTTTC	CASSSQVAGANVLTF
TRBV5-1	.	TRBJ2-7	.	TGCGCCAGCAGCTTGGTACCGACTGTATACGAGCAGTACTTC	CASSLVPTVYEQYF
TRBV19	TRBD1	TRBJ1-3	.	TGTGCCAGTAGTTTCGGCAGGGGGGCCTCTGGAAACACCATATATTTT	CASSFGRGASGNTIYF
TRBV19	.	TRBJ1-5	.	TGTGCCAGTAGTATTTGGGCAGACAATCAGCCCCAGCATTTT	CASSIWADNQPQHF
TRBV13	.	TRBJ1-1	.	TGTGCCAGCAGCTTAGGCCGTAAGGGCAGACTCCTGAACACTGAAGCTTTCTTT	CASSLGRKGRLLNTEAFF
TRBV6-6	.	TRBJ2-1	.	TGTGCCAGCACCGAAACTTGGGGGCGTCATGAGCAGTTCTTC	CASTETWGRHEQFF
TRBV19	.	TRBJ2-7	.	TGTGCCAGTAGCTGGGGGCCCACCTACGAGCAGTACTTC	CASSWGPTYEQYF
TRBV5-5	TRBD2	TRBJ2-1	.	TGTGCCAGCAGCTTCAGCGGGGAGGGTGAGCAGTTCTTC	CASSFSGEGEQFF
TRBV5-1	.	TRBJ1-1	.	TGCGCCAGCAGCTTCAGGGGAGGGAACACTGAAGCTTTCTTT	CASSFRGGNTEAFF
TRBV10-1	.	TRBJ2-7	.	TGCGCCAGCAGGCACCCCTACGAGCAGTACTTC	CASRHPYEQYF
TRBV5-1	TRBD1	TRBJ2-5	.	TGCGCCAGCAGCCCCCGGGACAGGGTGAGGGAGACCCAGTACTTC	CASSPRDRVRETQYF
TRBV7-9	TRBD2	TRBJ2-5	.	TGTGCCAGCAGCTTAGTTGGTGGGAGGGGTGAGACCCAGTACTTC	CASSLVGGRGETQYF
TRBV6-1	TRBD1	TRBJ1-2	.	TGTGCCAGCAGTGAAGAGGGGGCGGGTGGCTACACCTTC	CASSEEGAGGYTF
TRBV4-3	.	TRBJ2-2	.	TGCGCCAGCAGCCAAGGGTACAGTCTCACCGGGGAGCTGTTTTTT	CASSQGYSLTGELFF
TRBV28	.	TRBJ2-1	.	TGTGCCAGCACCCGAAGTCGTGCCCTCGATGAGCAGTTCTTC	CASTRSRALDEQFF
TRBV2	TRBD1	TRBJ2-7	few	TGTGCCAGTTCCGACAGGGCCACCTACGAGCAGTACTTC	CASSDRATYEQYF
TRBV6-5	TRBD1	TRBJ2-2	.	TGTGCCAGCAGTTACTCGGGGACAGCTACCGGGGAGCTGTTTTTT	CASSYSGTATGELFF
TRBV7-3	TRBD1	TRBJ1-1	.	TGTGCCAGCAGCTTAACACCCGGACAGGCGGGCACTGAAGCTTTCTTT	CASSLTPGQAGTEAFF
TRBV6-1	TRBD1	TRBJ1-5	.	TGTGCCAGCAGTGAGAAGGCAGGGGGCGCGAATCAGCCCCAGCATTTT	CASSEKAGGANQPQHF
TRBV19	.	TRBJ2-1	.	TGTGCCAGTAGTATTTTGATAGATCGTCTCGATGAGCAGTTCTTC	CASSILIDRLDEQFF
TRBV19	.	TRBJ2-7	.	TGTGCCAGTAGTCAGGGCGGGGCCACCTACGAGCAGTACTTC	CASSQGGATYEQYF
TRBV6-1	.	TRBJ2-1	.	TGTGCCAGCAGCCTAGGACAAGACAATGAGCAGTTCTTC	CASSLGQDNEQFF
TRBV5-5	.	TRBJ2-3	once	TGTGCCAGCAGCTTGGACACAGATACGCAGTATTTT	CASSLDTDTQYF
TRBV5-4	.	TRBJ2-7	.	TGTGCCAGCAGCTTGGACTTGATAAACGAGCAGTACTTC	CASSLDLINEQYF
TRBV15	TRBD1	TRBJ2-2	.	TGTGCCACCAGCAAGCTAAGCGCTATTGGGGACAGGGGGCGACCCGGGGAGCTGTTTTTT	CATSKLSAIGDRGRPGELFF
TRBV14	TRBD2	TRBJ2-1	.	TGTGCCAGCAGCCAAGGGACTAGCGGGAGTAGGCGTAACAATGAGCAGTTCTTC	CASSQGTSGSRRNNEQFF
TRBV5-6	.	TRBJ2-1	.	TGTGCCAGCAGCTTGGTGAACAATGAGCAGTTCTTC	CASSLVNNEQFF
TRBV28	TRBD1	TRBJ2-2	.	TGTGCCAGCAGTCCGAGACAGGGTCAGAACACCGGGGAGCTGTTTTTT	CASSPRQGQNTGELFF
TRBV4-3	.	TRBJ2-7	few	TGCGCCAGCAGGCAACAGGGATCGTCCTACGAGCAGTACTTC	CASRQQGSSYEQYF
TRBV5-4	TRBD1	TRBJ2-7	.	TGTGCCAGCAGCCTGGACAGGGGACACTACGAGCAGTACTTC	CASSLDRGHYEQYF
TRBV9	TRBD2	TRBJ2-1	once	TGTGCCAGCAGCGTCAGCGGGAATTTCCTTGGGAATGAGCAGTTCTTC	CASSVSGNFLGNEQFF
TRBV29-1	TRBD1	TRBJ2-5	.	TGCAGCGTTTCCACAGGGGGAGTAGGAGAGACCCAGTACTTC	CSVSTGGVGETQYF
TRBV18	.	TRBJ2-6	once	TGTGCCAGCTCCCAGTCCGGGGCTGGGGCCAACGTCCTGACTTTC	CASSQSGAGANVLTF
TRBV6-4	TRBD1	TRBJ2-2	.	TGTGCCAGCAGTGACACGCGACAGGGGCCCGGGGAGCTGTTTTTT	CASSDTRQGPGELFF
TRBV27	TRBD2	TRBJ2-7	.	TGTGCCAGCAGTTTACTAGCGGGAGCTGGCGAGCAGTACTTC	CASSLLAGAGEQYF
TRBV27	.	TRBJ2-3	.	TGTGCCAGCAGTTCTTTTAACCGAGGCACAGATACGCAGTATTTT	CASSSFNRGTDTQYF
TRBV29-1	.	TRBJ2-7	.	TGCAGCGTTGAAGATCCAAATAGCCTTTCGTACGAGCAGTACTTC	CSVEDPNSLSYEQYF
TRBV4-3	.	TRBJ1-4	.	TGCGCCAGCAGCCAAGATCCCGGGACACCTAATGAAAAACTGTTTTTT	CASSQDPGTPNEKLFF
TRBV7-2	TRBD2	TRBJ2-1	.	TGTGCCAGCAGAGTTAGCGGGAGCACGTACAATGAGCAGTTCTTC	CASRVSGSTYNEQFF
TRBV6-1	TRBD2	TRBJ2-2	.	TGTGCCAGCAGTGAAGGGGCGGGAGGCGATGGGGAGCTGTTTTTT	CASSEGAGGDGELFF
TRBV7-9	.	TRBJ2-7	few	TGTGCCAGCAGCTTTGACGGGCCCCTTGGGCAGTACTTC	CASSFDGPLGQYF
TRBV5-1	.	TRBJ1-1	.	TGCGCCAGCAGCTTGGATTTGAGGGATCACATGAACACTGAAGCTTTCTTT	CASSLDLRDHMNTEAFF
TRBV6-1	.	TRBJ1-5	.	TGTGCCAGCAGTGAATGGGGGGGTGAGCCCCAGCATTTT	CASSEWGGEPQHF
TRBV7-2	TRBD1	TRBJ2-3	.	TGTGCCAGCTCAAACGACAGGGGGCTTACAGATACGCAGTATTTT	CASSNDRGLTDTQYF
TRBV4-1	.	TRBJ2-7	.	TGCGCCAGCAGCCATAACTACGACGGTTCCTACGAGCAGTACTTC	CASSHNYDGSYEQYF
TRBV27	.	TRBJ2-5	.	TGTGCCAGCAGTTCCTTTCGTGGTGGGGGGTCGGAGACCCAGTACTTC	CASSSFRGGGSETQYF
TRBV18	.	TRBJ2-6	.	TGTGCCAGCTCACCACTGGGCTCTCGCTCTGGGGCCAACGTCCTGACTTTC	CASSPLGSRSGANVLTF
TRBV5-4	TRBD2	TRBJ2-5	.	TGTGCCAGCAGCGGAGCGGGAGCAGAGACCCAGTACTTC	CASSGAGAETQYF
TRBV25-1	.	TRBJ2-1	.	TGTGCCAGAGGGGGAGGGCCCTACAATGAGCAGTTCTTC	CARGGGPYNEQFF